This T cell receptor beta chain was obtained from a study of blood T cell repertoires in COVID-19. This CDR3 spans 15 amino acids. Germline values: CDR1 SGHNT, CDR2 YENEEA. V gave up 6 bases and J gave up 0 bases, with 15 bases separating them. In the original analysis: Estimated nucleated cell counts came from reference gene primer amplification. Generated by immunoSEQ multiplex PCR, the TCRdb table keeps only in-frame clones and is missing some. V and J calls and clone size are those listed in that table; D and trimming were worked out from the DNA. The data show over 120,000 clones, around 81% seen once.

The sequenced sample consisted of peripheral blood. The chain joins TRBV11-3 to TRBJ2-7; the D gene is possibly TRBD2 (6 bases). The receptor comes from an older woman with acute or convalescent COVID-19. In DNA, the CDR3 is TGTGCCAGCAGAAAGGTACTAGCACTCTCCTACGAGCAGTACTTC. Translating gives CASRKVLALSYEQYF.